Below, one T cell receptor beta chain is given with its context. Antigen: not known. The CDR3 has 16 residues. After removal of 5 bases from V and 8 bases from J, the junction contained 12 bases not matched to a gene. Per the germline V gene, CDR1 is LNHDA and CDR2 is SQIVND (reference sequence). The sample belongs to a study of cytomegalovirus exposure and HLA in healthy donors. The study's findings and limits: Cytomegalovirus association was listed for around 170 TCR beta chains.

PCR used 60 Vbeta primers and 13 Jbeta primers. The repertoire was sequenced with immunoSEQ multiplex PCR; TCRdb's copy has only in-frame clones and lacks some. The sample shows about 140,000 clones, over 75% of them seen only once. The chain carries TRBV19 and TRBJ1-5, with 10 bases lining up with TRBD1. This TCR was recovered from a man between 25 and 39 years old in good health. The sequencing input was PBMCs. The CDR3 reads CASSRRGQGYGEPQHF. CDR3 bases: TGTGCCAGTAGTCGAAGGGGACAGGGGTACGGGGAGCCCCAGCATTTT.